This TCR beta chain stems from a study of blood T cells in healthy people across ages. The V gene end was trimmed by 3 bases and the J gene end by 3 bases; junction bases not matched to a gene: 4. Germline loops: CDR1 KGHSH, CDR2 LQKENI. The CDR3 runs 14 residues. Note on this clonotype: As yet, its antigen is unknown.

Study-level points and caveats: Since the PBMCs were unsorted, naive and antigen-experienced cells could not be conclusively compared. Not knowing donor CMV status may have confounded expanded clonotype changes.

A J-beta primer mix and a sample-barcoded 5' primer were used in a second PCR of about 7 to 12 cycles. One entry per CDR3 protein results from TCRdb running MiXCR on the 5' RACE reads. The sample has some 1.8 million distinct CDR3 sequences; approximately 39% are singletons. Total RNA was isolated from each sample in quantities of at least 6 micrograms. This receptor was obtained from a human donor in good health. Sequenced sample: blood. This rearrangement joins TRBV18 to TRBJ2-7, with 8 bases aligning to TRBD2. The CDR3 here is CASSPRGAHYEQYF. DNA for the CDR3: TGTGCCAGCTCACCGCGGGGGGCCCACTACGAGCAGTACTTC.